Below, 5 T cell receptor beta chains from the same sample are listed, as sequenced in a study of synovial regulatory T cells in juvenile arthritis. Sequenced by immunoSEQ multiplex PCR; TCRdb stores in-frame clones only, minus some. Its listing shows 7,500 to 10,000 clones. Sequenced: Treg cells from blood. Subset: remaining (HLA-DR-negative) circulating blood Treg cells. These receptors all come from a donor younger than 30 with juvenile idiopathic arthritis.

J is TRBJ2-1 and V is TRBV7-9. CDR1 is SEHNR and CDR2 is FQNEAQ in the germline V gene (reference sequence). This CDR3 has 12 amino acids. There is no recorded DNA. CDR3 in amino acids: CASSSGTQSPFF.

This chain uses TRBV7-6 with TRBJ1-5; TCRdb returns TRBD1, unconfirmable since there is no DNA. The CDR3 length is 12 residues. No DNA is given. Germline V lookup: CDR1 SGHVS, CDR2 FNYEAQ. CDR3 sequence reads: CASSLPGQPQHF.

This chain links TRBV5-6 with TRBJ1-5; TCRdb's D gene call, TRBD1, goes unchecked for lack of DNA. Germline V lookup: CDR1 SGHDT, CDR2 YYEEEE. The CDR3 has 18 residues. The DNA sequence is not available. The CDR3 reads CASSSRGVRGRESQPQHF.

This rearrangement joins TRBV19 to TRBJ2-3; checking the TCRdb D call of TRBD1 is not possible without DNA. This CDR3 is built from 16 residues. DNA is not on record. From germline, CDR1 is LNHDA and CDR2 SQIVND (reference sequence). This CDR3 reads CASRDRGRQGTDTQYF. The full variable domain, in which reference TRBV19 and TRBJ2-3 provide the parts outside the CDR3, is DGGITQSPKYLFRKEGQNVTLSCEQNLNHDAMYWYRQDPGQGLRLIYYSQIVNDFQKGDIAEGYSVSREKKESFPLTVTSAQKNPTAFYLCASRDRGRQGTDTQYFGPGTRLTVL.

The chain has TRBV19 and TRBJ1-6. This CDR3 has 18 residues. No DNA sequence was recorded. Looked up from germline, CDR1 is LNHDA and CDR2 is SQIVND (reference sequence). The CDR3: CASSNRVAGDPWNSPLHF.